These 6 T cell receptor beta chains came from one sample sequenced in a study of T-cell memory formation after mild COVID-19. Each CDR3 protein is one row after TCRdb ran MiXCR on the 5' RACE reads. The sample consists of fewer than 450,000 distinct CDR3 sequences, around 21% of them appearing once. Sequencing input: PBMCs or a T cell subset sorted from them (not recorded which). The receptors derive from an adult woman who had mild COVID-19 (a few samples of this study predate the infection). Cell type and time point are not known.

A few counts support this clonotype. The J gene is TRBJ2-1, the V gene TRBV11-2; 13 nucleotides match TRBD2. This CDR3 has 17 amino acids. V shed 5 bases, J shed 8 bases, and the junction held 12 bases outside the gene matches. Germline V CDR1 and CDR2: SGHAT, FQNNGV. Here the CDR3 DNA reads TGTGCCAGCAGCCACCGGACTAGCGGGGGCTTTGGGCATGAGCAGTTCTTC. Translation gives CASSHRTSGGFGHEQFF.

V gene TRBV19 combines with J gene TRBJ2-2, with 10 bases identical to TRBD1. There are 17 residues in the CDR3. The V gene end was trimmed by 10 bases and the J gene end by 0 bases; junction bases not matched to a gene: 11. The germline V gene has CDR1 LNHDA and CDR2 SQIVND (reference sequence). CDR3 region: CATPSGDRGTNTGELFF. Written as DNA, the CDR3 is TGTGCCACTCCTTCCGGGGACAGGGGCACGAACACCGGGGAGCTGTTTTTT.

The gene calls are TRBV4-3 and TRBJ2-3; D unclear. CDR1 LGHNA and CDR2 YSLEER come from the germline V gene. This CDR3 has 13 residues. The germline V and J ends were trimmed by 2 bases and 6 bases, with 9 bases remaining between them. The CDR3 region has the DNA TGCGCCAGCAGCCAATTAGAAGGCGATACGCAGTATTTT. Protein: CASSQLEGDTQYF.

This clonotype was found a few times. The chain couples TRBV20-1 to TRBJ1-2; no definite D call. Germline V gene sequence: CDR1 DFQATT, CDR2 SNEGSKA (reference sequence). The CDR3 totals 13 residues. Trimming took 6 bases from V and 0 from J, leaving 11 bases between them. The CDR3 DNA reads as TGCAGTGCGCGCCGGGAAGCTAACTATGGCTACACCTTC. Its translation: CSARREANYGYTF.

This clonotype was picked up a small number of times. The chain uses TRBV4-2 and TRBJ2-6, with TRBD1 identical over 9 bases. This CDR3 region has 18 residues. Germline V gene lookup returns CDR1 LGHNA and CDR2 YNFKEQ. V was pared by 3 bases and J by 2 bases, with 8 bases of the junction left unmatched. The CDR3 loop reads CASSQAGTGSTGANVLTF. The CDR3 DNA reads TGTGCCAGCAGCCAGGCCGGGACAGGGTCAACTGGGGCCAACGTCCTGACTTTC.

This clonotype was detected a few times. The gene calls are TRBV3-1 and TRBJ1-5, with D possibly TRBD1 on 6 matching bases. V dropped 2 bases and J dropped 6 bases, with 8 bases sitting between them. From germline, CDR1 is LGHDT and CDR2 YNNKEL (reference sequence). CDR3 size: 13 residues. The CDR3, as DNA: TGTGCCAGCAGCCAACGGGGGGCTCAGCCCCAGCATTTT. It yields the protein CASSQRGAQPQHF.